This is a list of T cell receptor beta chains from one sample in a study of blood T cell repertoires in COVID-19. Assay used: immunoSEQ multiplex PCR; TCRdb lists only in-frame clones, some missing. The sample lists approximately 190,000 clones, roughly 86% occurring once. The sample was peripheral blood. These receptors came from a woman in her 70s with active or convalescent COVID-19. Each CDR3 is given with its conserved first and last residue. A D gene is named only where the DNA matches it firmly. Rows give clone size only sometimes, using once, few, many, or a class for an expanded clone.

V: TRBV6-6; J: TRBJ2-1; size: .; D: TRBD2; CDR3: CASNIPASGPVEQFF; DNA: TGTGCCAGCAATATACCGGCTAGCGGACCTGTAGAGCAGTTCTTC
V: TRBV5-1; J: TRBJ1-1; size: .; D: .; CDR3: CASSLRQLNTEAFF; DNA: TGCGCCAGCAGCTTGCGACAGTTGAACACTGAAGCTTTCTTT
V: TRBV6-2/TRBV6-3; J: TRBJ1-1; size: .; D: .; CDR3: CASSYLTNTEAFF; DNA: TGTGCCAGCAGTTATCTGACAAACACTGAAGCTTTCTTT
V: TRBV10-1; J: TRBJ1-3; size: few; D: TRBD1; CDR3: CASSESTGVGNTIYF; DNA: TGCGCCAGCAGTGAGTCGACAGGGGTAGGAAACACCATATATTTT
V: TRBV27; J: TRBJ1-2; size: few; D: .; CDR3: CASSFRGRDGYTF; DNA: TGTGCCAGCAGTTTTAGGGGGAGGGATGGCTACACCTTC
V: TRBV7-2; J: TRBJ2-3; size: .; D: TRBD2; CDR3: CASSLVGTSGSTDTQYF; DNA: TGTGCCAGCAGCTTGGTGGGGACTAGCGGGAGCACAGATACGCAGTATTTT
V: TRBV23-1; J: TRBJ2-7; size: .; D: TRBD1; CDR3: CASSQPDRARYEQYF; DNA: TGCGCCAGCAGTCAACCCGACAGGGCTAGGTACGAGCAGTACTTC
V: TRBV18; J: TRBJ1-1; size: .; D: TRBD1; CDR3: CASSPRPGGPEAFF; DNA: TGTGCCAGCTCACCACGGCCAGGGGGCCCTGAAGCTTTCTTT
V: TRBV6-5; J: TRBJ1-1; size: .; D: .; CDR3: CASTQSRGNTEAFF; DNA: TGTGCCAGCACCCAATCCAGGGGGAACACTGAAGCTTTCTTT
V: TRBV3-1/TRBV3-2; J: TRBJ2-1; size: .; D: TRBD2; CDR3: CASSQTGTSGLLWNEQFF; DNA: TGTGCCAGCAGCCAAACAGGCACTAGCGGGCTTCTGTGGAATGAGCAGTTCTTC
V: TRBV7-2; J: TRBJ2-7; size: .; D: .; CDR3: CASSLGYLAEQYF; DNA: TGTGCCAGCAGCTTAGGCTACTTAGCCGAGCAGTACTTC
V: TRBV5-1; J: TRBJ1-2; size: .; D: .; CDR3: CASSLAGGPDGYTF; DNA: TGCGCCAGCAGCTTGGCAGGTGGGCCCGATGGCTACACCTTC